Below are 9 T cell receptor beta chains sequenced from a single sample in a study of lymphopenia after photon versus proton radiotherapy. The table came from immunoSEQ multiplex PCR; TCRdb's copy has only in-frame clones and leaves some out. The sample holds roughly 30,000 clones, roughly 89% seen once. The sample consisted of peripheral blood, taken from a patient treated with proton-based radiotherapy. The source is a woman aged 60-70 years with cholangiocarcinoma. Some clones in this sample may be carry-over from other donors' samples.

Here the CDR3 DNA reads TGTGCCAGCTCACCTTACTCTCAAGAGACCCAGTACTTC. Protein product: CASSPYSQETQYF. The V call is TRBV18, the J call TRBJ2-5; D uncertain. This CDR3 contains 13 residues. Germline V lookup: CDR1 KGHSH, CDR2 LQKENI. V lost 3 bases, J lost 2 bases, and 7 bases lay in between.

This chain joins TRBV11-2 and TRBJ1-2; D is ambiguous. Trimming shortened V by 3 bases and J by 0 bases, and 5 bases separated the two germline ends. This CDR3 is 13 amino acids long. Germline assignment: CDR1 SGHAT and CDR2 FQNNGV. CDR3 in DNA: TGTGCCAGCAGCTTGACAACTAACTATGGCTACACCTTC. This codes for CASSLTTNYGYTF.

V is TRBV5-1 and J is TRBJ2-5; 9 nucleotides agree with TRBD1. CDR1 is SGHRS, CDR2 YFSETQ, per germline. CDR3 length: 17 amino acids. V lost 4 bases and J lost 3; bases outside the gene matches: 13. In DNA form, the CDR3 reads TGCGCCAGCAGCAAACGCGCACAGGGGGCTAGGGAAGAGACCCAGTACTTC. Translation: CASSKRAQGAREETQYF.

This chain uses TRBV18 with TRBJ1-5, with 8 bases matching TRBD1. V shed 5 bases and J 2 bases; nucleotides not matched to a gene: 2. CDR3 size: 14 residues. The germline CDR1 and CDR2 sequences are KGHSH and LQKENI. CDR3 DNA sequence: TGTGCCAGCTCAACAGGGGGAGGCAATCAGCCCCAGCATTTT. It encodes CASSTGGGNQPQHF.

The chain links TRBV4-1 to TRBJ2-3; 9 positions match TRBD2. Germline values: CDR1 MGHRA, CDR2 YSYEKL. The CDR3 contains 18 residues. Losses at the gene ends were 0 bases for V and 6 bases for J; bases not matched to a gene: 13. DNA for the CDR3: TGCGCCAGCAGCCAAGAGAGGGGTAGCGGGAGCCGGAGGGATACGCAGTATTTT. Its translation is CASSQERGSGSRRDTQYF.

The chain employs TRBV9 and TRBJ2-3, with D perhaps matching TRBD1 (7 bases). Germline CDR1 and CDR2: SGDLS and YYNGEE. The V end lost 5 bases, the J end lost 3 bases, and 16 bases lay between the germline ends. The CDR3 extends over 15 amino acids. The CDR3 is CASRRRGLNTDTQYF. For the CDR3, the DNA is TGTGCCAGCAGGAGGAGGGGGCTAAATACAGATACGCAGTATTTT.

The V and J genes are TRBV10-2 and TRBJ2-5, with no clear D. The CDR3 is 12 residues long. CDR1 is WSHSY and CDR2 is SAAADI in the germline V gene. Trimming pared 2 bases from V and 4 bases from J, leaving 5 bases between. DNA of the CDR3: TGCGCCAGCAGTGAGGACCCAGAGACCCAGTACTTC. Amino acids: CASSEDPETQYF.

The rearrangement joins TRBV5-1 to TRBJ1-1; the D gene is possibly TRBD1 (6 bases). Trimming removed 4 bases at V and 0 bases at J, with 10 bases between. This CDR3 region has 14 residues. Germline CDR1 is SGHRS and CDR2 is YFSETQ. The CDR3 loop is CASSPDRVNTEAFF. The CDR3 DNA follows: TGCGCCAGCAGCCCGGACAGAGTGAACACTGAAGCTTTCTTT.

This clone came up once. The chain employs TRBV6-5 and TRBJ2-2; D unclear. Germline lookup yields CDR1 MNHEY and CDR2 SVGAGI. Trimming pared 2 bases from V and 7 bases from J, leaving 14 bases between. The CDR3 contains 15 residues. The CDR3 loop reads CASSYSLVGRGELFF. CDR3 nucleotide sequence: TGTGCCAGCAGTTACAGCCTAGTAGGGCGCGGGGAGCTGTTTTTT.